This T cell receptor (beta chain) was sequenced during a study of T cell responses to AZD1222 COVID-19 vaccine. Study-wide background: The analysis combined second doses at about 4 or about 12 weeks.

General study points: Repertoires were collected only later (after the peak T cell response had occurred). Close to half of spike-specific TCRs reportedly recognize unmutated variant regions. The donor cohort was predominantly white British with a female majority, and clonal diversity may have been underestimated.

Libraries were prepared by immunoSEQ multiplex PCR; TCRdb keeps only in-frame clonotypes and omits some of them. The sample has some 80,000 clones, approximately 87% seen once. From germline, CDR1 is MNHEY and CDR2 SVGAGI. V was pared by 4 bases and J by 0 bases, with 6 bases between. There are 14 residues in the CDR3. Worth noting for this clone: The antigen remains undetermined.

The specimen comprised peripheral blood, sampled on day 0 of AZD1222 vaccination. This receptor was identified in an adult in good health. This chain links TRBV6-5 with TRBJ2-2, with D possibly matching TRBD1 (5 bases). The DNA of the CDR3 is TGTGCCAGCAGTTCGACAGCGAACACCGGGGAGCTGTTTTTT. Protein: CASSSTANTGELFF.